This T cell receptor (beta chain) appears in the sequencing data of a study of cytotoxic CD8 clonotypes in ibrutinib-treated CLL. Clones were sequenced by immunoSEQ multiplex PCR, and TCRdb holds only the in-frame ones, with some missing. The sample holds 200,000 or so clones, roughly three quarters seen once. The V gene's germline CDR1 is MNHEY and CDR2 SMNVEV (reference sequence). The CDR3 consists of 17 residues. Trimming removed 2 bases from V and 3 bases from J, with 19 bases in between. Here the sequenced sample was PBMCs, taken after 12 months of ibrutinib treatment. The TCR comes from a human donor with chronic lymphocytic leukemia. This sequence joins TRBV27 and TRBJ1-1; possibly TRBD1 for D (6 bases). In nucleotides, the CDR3 is TGTGCCAGCAGTTTAAATATTTTCGGGGGCTCGGACACTGAAGCTTTCTTT. Translated, it gives CASSLNIFGGSDTEAFF.